The sequence of this TCR beta chain was determined in a study of cytomegalovirus exposure and HLA in healthy donors. Study outcomes and limitations: The sole available immune exposure information was CMV serostatus.

A note on this clone: The antigen is unknown.

The PCR employed 60 Vbeta primers together with 13 Jbeta primers. Sequenced by immunoSEQ multiplex PCR; TCRdb stores in-frame clones only, minus some. The sample has 75,000 to 95,000 clones. Trimming left V 3 bases short and J 5 bases short, with 10 bases between. Germline V gene sequence: CDR1 MDHEN, CDR2 SYDVKM. CDR3 length: 13 amino acids. The origin of this receptor is a woman in her sixties or seventies in good health and CMV-seronegative. Sample: PBMCs. The gene calls are TRBV28 and TRBJ1-2; no clear D. Here the CDR3 DNA reads TGTGCCAGCAGTTTGGGCAGTACTTATGGCTACACCTTC. Its translation: CASSLGSTYGYTF.